The clone carrying this TCR beta chain was seen ten or more times. What it binds is not known. The data are from a study of blood T cells in healthy people across ages. This CDR3 region has 14 residues. V gave up 3 bases and J gave up 5 bases, with 15 bases separating them. The germline V gene encodes CDR1 DFQATT and CDR2 SNEGSKA (reference sequence). Combining a sample-barcoded 5' primer with a J-beta primer mix, a second PCR ran for roughly 7 to 12 cycles. TCRdb re-analysed the 5' RACE reads in MiXCR, keeping a single row per CDR3 protein. The sample holds about 780,000 distinct CDR3 sequences, 35% to 60% seen once. Study-wide points: Long-lived donors exceeded aged donors in naive CD4+ cells and diversity.

This TCR was recovered from a man at least 80 years old in good health. The chain links TRBV20-1 to TRBJ2-3; TRBD2 might be the D (6 bases). Sequenced material: blood. CDR3 coding DNA: TGCAGTGCTAGTTCCTATTTGGGACTAGATACGCAGTATTTT. Its translation: CSASSYLGLDTQYF.